Below, 28 T cell receptor beta chains from the same sample are listed, as sequenced in a study of T-cell reconstitution after alpha-beta-depleted transplantation in children. Unique molecular identifiers tagged the TCRbeta library. In TCRdb, the PCR reads were re-called with MiXCR into one record per CDR3 protein. The table shows 350,000 to 450,000 distinct CDR3 sequences, with roughly 20% occurring only once. This specimen consisted of PBMCs from the stem cell graft donor, obtained from the stem cell graft. All receptors derive from a human donor who donated a stem cell graft to a child with acute myeloid leukemia.

The chain couples TRBV12-3 or TRBV12-4 to TRBJ1-5; unclear D gene. V dropped 2 bases and J dropped 9 bases, with 11 bases sitting between them. The CDR3 sequence is 13 residues long. This CDR3 is CASSLSPPAPQHF. The DNA for the CDR3 is TGTGCCAGCAGTTTATCCCCTCCCGCGCCCCAGCATTTT.

This clonotype appeared many times. V usage is TRBV20-1 and J usage is TRBJ2-4, with no clear D. The CDR3 runs to 12 residues. V lost 0 bases and J 5 bases, leaving 5 bases between the germline ends. Germline lookup yields CDR1 DFQATT and CDR2 SNEGSKA (reference sequence). The chain's CDR3 is CSAREGQNIQYF. CDR3 nucleotides: TGCAGTGCTAGAGAGGGCCAAAACATTCAGTACTTC.

CDR3 sequence reads: CASSLRSLGGLGYNEQFF. The CDR3 DNA sequence: TGTGCCAGCAGCCTTCGAAGCCTCGGGGGACTAGGCTACAATGAGCAGTTCTTC. The rearrangement joins TRBV3-1 to TRBJ2-1; 8 bases line up with TRBD2. Looked up from germline, CDR1 is LGHDT and CDR2 is YNNKEL (reference sequence). The CDR3 runs 18 residues. V shed 4 bases, J shed 3 bases, and the junction held 14 bases outside the gene matches.

This clonotype came up many times. The chain uses TRBV20-1 and TRBJ2-6; 10 nucleotides align to TRBD1. Germline lookup yields CDR1 DFQATT and CDR2 SNEGSKA (reference sequence). There are 15 residues in the CDR3. The J segment lost 3 bases and the V segment lost 6 bases, leaving 5 bases of the junction unmatched. In nucleotides, the CDR3 is TGCAGTGCCAGACAGGGGGCTGATGGGGCCAACGTCCTGACTTTC. Translated, it gives CSARQGADGANVLTF.

This clonotype was seen a handful of times. The V gene is TRBV28, the J gene TRBJ1-2; D uncertain. CDR1 is MDHEN and CDR2 is SYDVKM in the germline V gene. V was trimmed by 5 bases and J by 2 bases, leaving 6 bases between them. The CDR3 is 12 residues long. The CDR3, as DNA: TGTGCCAGCAGTCCAATAAACTATGGCTACACCTTC. Translating gives CASSPINYGYTF.

This clonotype was found many times. The V and J genes are TRBV29-1 and TRBJ2-1; a weak D match, TRBD2 (5 bases). Per germline, CDR1 SQVTM and CDR2 ANQGSEA. This CDR3 contains 14 residues. V was cut by 3 bases and J by 5 bases, with 14 bases left in between. The DNA for the CDR3 is TGCAGCGTTGAGGGCGTTCTAGCTGACAATGAGCAGTTCTTC. It encodes CSVEGVLADNEQFF.

This clonotype was seen at least ten times. This chain's CDR3 is CASRLTDTEAFF. The CDR3 nucleotides read TGTGCCAGCAGATTGACGGACACTGAAGCTTTCTTT. This chain connects TRBV12-3 or TRBV12-4 to TRBJ1-1; D not resolved. Between the trimmed V and J ends, which lost 6 bases and 3 bases, there was a span of 8 bases. The CDR3 loop spans 12 amino acids.

The CDR3, as DNA: TGCGCCAGCAGCCCCCAAGGGGAGCGCGCCTACAATGAGCAGTTCTTC. Amino acids: CASSPQGERAYNEQFF. The chain recombines TRBV4-1 with TRBJ2-1, with D possibly called TRBD1 or TRBD2 (5 bases each). This CDR3 region has 16 residues. V was shortened by 4 bases and J by 2 bases, with 15 bases between the two germline ends. Germline V gene data show CDR1 as MGHRA and CDR2 as YSYEKL.

The chain joins TRBV7-9 to TRBJ2-5; tentative D call: TRBD2 (6 bases). The CDR3 has 15 amino acids. V lost 4 bases and J lost 5, with 17 bases in between. Germline V gives CDR1 SEHNR, CDR2 FQNEAQ (reference sequence). CDR3: CASSSSGGLGETQYF. The CDR3 nucleotides read TGTGCCAGCAGCTCCTCTGGAGGGTTGGGTGAGACCCAGTACTTC.

The sample holds a few counts of this clonotype. The CDR3, as DNA: TGCAGTGCTCGCCCTGGACAGTCGTACGAGCAGTACTTC. Amino acids: CSARPGQSYEQYF. The J gene is TRBJ2-7, the V gene TRBV20-1; D is possibly TRBD1 (6 bases). V was trimmed by 5 bases and J by 4 bases, leaving 15 bases between them. Germline lookup yields CDR1 DFQATT and CDR2 SNEGSKA (reference sequence). The CDR3 consists of 13 residues.

This clonotype has just a few counts. The chain links TRBV4-2 to TRBJ2-1, with D maybe TRBD1 (6 bases). The V end was cut by 1 base, the J end by 2 bases, with 15 bases between. The CDR3 is 17 amino acids. The germline V gene has CDR1 LGHNA and CDR2 YNFKEQ. CDR3 DNA: TGTGCCAGCAGCCAAGTGCCGAAACCAGGGGCCTACAATGAGCAGTTCTTC. Its translation: CASSQVPKPGAYNEQFF.

Only a few counts were recorded for this clonotype. This chain joins TRBV24-1 and TRBJ2-5; D not certain. Germline values: CDR1 KGHDR, CDR2 SFDVKD. The CDR3 has 14 amino acids. V dropped 3 bases and J dropped 5 bases, with 12 bases sitting between them. The CDR3 here is CATSDRTGVETQYF. CDR3 sequence (DNA): TGTGCCACCAGTGATCGGACGGGTGTGGAGACCCAGTACTTC.

At least ten counts were recorded for this clonotype. The V and J genes are TRBV20-1 and TRBJ2-7; D is undetermined. V lost 6 bases and J 10 bases, leaving 13 bases between the germline ends. The CDR3 is 10 residues long. Germline V lookup: CDR1 DFQATT, CDR2 SNEGSKA (reference sequence). CDR3 DNA: TGCAGTGCCCTATTCCTCTTCCAGTACTTC. Translated: CSALFLFQYF.

This clonotype was seen repeatedly, ten times or more. The chain joins TRBV20-1 to TRBJ2-3; TRBD2 matches 7 bases. The trim removed 4 bases at V and 0 bases at J, leaving 7 bases unmatched. Germline lookup yields CDR1 DFQATT and CDR2 SNEGSKA (reference sequence). This CDR3 has 15 amino acids. The CDR3 spells CSAKRLAFSTDTQYF. CDR3 in DNA: TGCAGTGCTAAAAGACTAGCATTCAGCACAGATACGCAGTATTTT.

The chain links TRBV4-3 to TRBJ2-3; 8 nucleotides match TRBD1. There are 16 residues in the CDR3. Unmatched junction bases numbered 7, after V lost 1 base and J lost 4 bases. Germline V lookup: CDR1 LGHNA, CDR2 YSLEER. In DNA, the CDR3 is TGCGCCAGCAGCCAAGCCAACCCACAGGGGGCAGATACGCAGTATTTT. Translating gives CASSQANPQGADTQYF.

In its sample, this clonotype was seen many times. This chain uses TRBV27 with TRBJ1-5; 7 positions agree with TRBD1. The CDR3 spans 15 residues. The germline V gene has CDR1 MNHEY and CDR2 SMNVEV (reference sequence). V lost 4 bases and J lost 3; bases outside the gene matches: 6. The CDR3 protein is CASSSLDRDNQPQHF. CDR3 bases: TGTGCCAGCAGTTCACTCGACAGGGACAATCAGCCCCAGCATTTT.

Ten or more counts support this clonotype. This sequence joins TRBV20-1 and TRBJ2-1, with TRBD2 identical over 10 bases. Germline CDR1 DFQATT, CDR2 SNEGSKA (reference sequence). This CDR3 has 14 residues. V lost 4 bases to trimming and J lost 7 bases; unmatched junction nucleotides: 7. The CDR3: CSATSGRAWNEQFF. CDR3 DNA sequence: TGCAGTGCTACTAGCGGGAGAGCTTGGAATGAGCAGTTCTTC.

V and J are TRBV5-1 and TRBJ2-1, with 9 bases that match TRBD2. The CDR3 length is 18 residues. Germline V lookup: CDR1 SGHRS, CDR2 YFSETQ. V trimming: 3 bases; J trimming: 6 bases; junction bases outside the gene matches: 16. CDR3 sequence reads: CASSSSSSGAPGINEQFF. In DNA form, the CDR3 reads TGCGCCAGCAGCTCCTCCTCTAGCGGGGCCCCTGGAATCAATGAGCAGTTCTTC. The full variable domain, rest sourced from reference TRBV5-1 and TRBJ2-1, is KAGVTQTPRYLIKTRGQQVTLSCSPISGHRSVSWYQQTPGQGLQFLFEYFSETQRNKGNFPGRFSGRQFSNSRSEMNVSTLELGDSALYLCASSSSSSGAPGINEQFFGPGTRLTVL.

This sequence joins TRBV12-3 or TRBV12-4 and TRBJ2-7, with D maybe TRBD2 (5 bases). The CDR3 totals 14 residues. With 2 bases removed from V and 7 bases from J, the gap between germline ends came to 15 bases. This chain's CDR3 is CASSLSAGEKEQYF. The CDR3 region has the DNA TGTGCCAGCAGTTTATCCGCCGGGGAGAAAGAGCAGTACTTC.

This clonotype has just a few counts. This chain joins TRBV12-3 or TRBV12-4 and TRBJ1-3; the match to TRBD1 covers 11 bases. This CDR3 comprises 15 residues. Trimming took 3 bases from V and 8 from J; bases not matched to a gene: 6. CDR3 in amino acids: CASSLGGTGGDTIYF. Written as DNA, the CDR3 is TGTGCCAGCAGTTTGGGGGGGACAGGGGGAGACACCATATATTTT.

This clonotype was picked up a small number of times. The genes are TRBV28 and TRBJ1-1; the D gene is possibly TRBD1 (5 bases). CDR3 length equals 14 residues. Germline CDR1 is MDHEN and CDR2 is SYDVKM. V was clipped by 4 bases and J by 1 base, with 10 bases between them. This chain's CDR3 is CASSSPGQNTEAFF. As DNA, the CDR3 is TGTGCCAGCAGTTCTCCGGGGCAGAACACTGAAGCTTTCTTT.

The genes are TRBV7-3 and TRBJ2-7; D gene unclear. The germline V gene encodes CDR1 SGHTA and CDR2 FQGTGA. Deletions cut 1 base from V and 3 bases from J, with 7 bases between. The CDR3 is 13 residues long. The chain's CDR3 is CASSLSPFYEQYF. CDR3 nucleotide sequence: TGTGCCAGCAGCTTAAGCCCTTTCTACGAGCAGTACTTC.

The chain joins TRBV10-3 to TRBJ2-1; D is perhaps TRBD2 (7 bases). V was trimmed by 0 bases and J by 11 bases, leaving 14 bases between them. CDR1 ENHRY and CDR2 SYGVKD come from the germline V gene. This CDR3 has 14 amino acids. The CDR3 loop is CAISESESGDKQFF. CDR3 coding DNA: TGTGCCATCAGTGAGTCAGAGAGCGGGGACAAGCAGTTCTTC.

Many counts were recorded for this clonotype. V gene TRBV29-1 combines with J gene TRBJ2-3; TRBD2 agrees at 11 bases. The CDR3 totals 19 residues. CDR1 is SQVTM, CDR2 ANQGSEA, per germline. V lost 1 base to trimming and J lost 0 bases; unmatched junction nucleotides: 12. CDR3 sequence: CSVEVAATWTSGSTDTQYF. CDR3 sequence (DNA): TGCAGCGTTGAAGTTGCCGCTACCTGGACTAGCGGGAGCACAGATACGCAGTATTTT.

Only a few counts were recorded for this clonotype. This chain uses TRBV27 with TRBJ1-2, with 8 bases that match TRBD1. This CDR3 has 12 residues. Germline V gene sequence: CDR1 MNHEY, CDR2 SMNVEV (reference sequence). V gave up 5 bases and J gave up 8 bases; unmatched junction bases: 4. CDR3 in amino acids: CASSRTGIGYTF. The CDR3 nucleotides are TGTGCCAGCAGTAGGACAGGGATCGGCTACACCTTC.

The genes are TRBV4-3 and TRBJ2-6; the D gene could be TRBD1 or TRBD2 (5 bases each). The germline gives CDR1 LGHNA, CDR2 YSLEER. The CDR3 is 17 residues long. V lost 0 bases, J lost 1 base, and 10 bases lay in between. This chain's CDR3 is CASSQEPGGSGANVLTF. The CDR3 coding sequence is TGCGCCAGCAGCCAAGAACCTGGGGGTTCTGGGGCCAACGTCCTGACTTTC.

This clonotype was counted between two and nine times. V usage is TRBV7-6 and J usage is TRBJ1-1; the D gene is possibly TRBD1 (5 bases). The CDR3 sequence is 14 residues long. With 4 bases removed from V and 0 bases from J, the gap between germline ends came to 9 bases. In germline, CDR1 is SGHVS, CDR2 FNYEAQ. The CDR3: CASSSRGLNTEAFF. The CDR3 bases are TGTGCCAGCAGCTCGAGGGGCCTGAACACTGAAGCTTTCTTT.

This clonotype has at least ten counts. The gene calls are TRBV20-1 and TRBJ1-5, with a weak D call TRBD1 (5 bases). Deletions cut 3 bases from V and 1 base from J, with 16 bases between. CDR3 length: 16 residues. Germline V gene data show CDR1 as DFQATT and CDR2 as SNEGSKA (reference sequence). This CDR3 is CSARNRLTRSNQPQHF. CDR3 coding DNA: TGCAGTGCTAGGAACAGGTTAACGAGAAGCAATCAGCCCCAGCATTTT.